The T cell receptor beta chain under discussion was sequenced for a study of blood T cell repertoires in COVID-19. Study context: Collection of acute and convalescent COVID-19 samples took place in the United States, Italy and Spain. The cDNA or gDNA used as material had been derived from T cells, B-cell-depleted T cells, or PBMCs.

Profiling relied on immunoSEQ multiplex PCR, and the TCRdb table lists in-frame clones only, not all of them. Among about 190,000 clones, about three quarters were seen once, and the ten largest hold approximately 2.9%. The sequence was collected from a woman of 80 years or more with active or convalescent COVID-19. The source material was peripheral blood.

The CDR3 region has the DNA TGCGCCAGCAGTCCGATAGCGGGGGGGCTTGATACGCAGTATTTT. It yields the protein CASSPIAGGLDTQYF. The rearrangement joins TRBV10-1 to TRBJ2-3, with 11 bases lining up with TRBD2. This CDR3 is 15 amino acids long. After removal of 5 bases from V and 6 bases from J, the junction contained 7 bases not matched to a gene. Germline CDR1 reads WNHNN; CDR2 reads SYGVQD (reference sequence).